A selection of T cell receptor beta chains follows, all from one sample in a study. Each CDR3 protein is one row after TCRdb ran MiXCR on the 5' RACE reads. The sample has roughly 11,000 distinct CDR3 sequences, 40% to 55% seen once; the top ten hold over 10%. Sequencing was done on a sample of tumor-infiltrating naive CD4+ T cells sorted from the breast tumor. The receptors come from a female donor with breast cancer. Each CDR3 is given with its conserved first and last residue. A D gene is named only where the DNA matches it firmly. Clone size is given for some rows only: seen once, a few or many times, or a class if the clone is expanded.

-,TRBV12-3/TRBV12-4,TRBJ2-5,-,CASSLSRETQYF,TGTGCCAGCAGTTTATCGCGGGAGACCCAGTACTTC
TRBD2,TRBV5-6,TRBJ2-5,few,CASSPGRTSGQETQYF,TGTGCCAGCAGCCCGGGGAGGACTAGCGGCCAAGAGACCCAGTACTTC
-,TRBV5-1,TRBJ2-7,-,CASSLGQGSYEQYF,TGCGCCAGCAGCTTGGGTCAGGGATCCTACGAGCAGTACTTC
-,TRBV30,TRBJ2-1,few,CAWSYGGPSNEQFF,TGTGCCTGGAGTTACGGCGGGCCTTCCAATGAGCAGTTCTTC
TRBD1,TRBV5-6,TRBJ2-3,few,CASSLRRTGRRTDTQYF,TGTGCCAGCAGCTTGCGCCGGACAGGGAGGAGGACAGATACGCAGTATTTT
-,TRBV5-6,TRBJ1-1,-,CASSYGYEAFF,TGTGCCAGCAGCTACGGTTATGAAGCTTTCTTT
TRBD2,TRBV9,TRBJ2-1,-,CASSIQGLAGGHNEQFF,TGTGCCAGCAGCATCCAGGGACTAGCGGGAGGGCACAATGAGCAGTTCTTC
TRBD2,TRBV12-3/TRBV12-4,TRBJ2-5,few,CASSTELGLAGGETQYF,TGTGCCAGCAGCACCGAATTGGGACTAGCGGGAGGAGAGACCCAGTACTTC
TRBD2,TRBV6-2/TRBV6-3,TRBJ2-5,-,CASMVLGLAHQETQYF,TGTGCCAGCATGGTCTTGGGACTAGCGCACCAAGAGACCCAGTACTTC
-,TRBV20-1,TRBJ1-2,medium-sized,CSARAPGGTSYGYTF,TGCAGTGCTAGAGCCCCCGGCGGGACATCGTATGGCTACACCTTC
-,TRBV7-2,TRBJ2-1,-,CASSLGSQMSNEQFF,TGTGCCAGCAGCTTAGGGTCCCAGATGAGCAATGAGCAGTTCTTC
TRBD1,TRBV5-4,TRBJ2-6,-,CASSMPGQGFSGANVLTF,TGTGCCAGCAGCATGCCGGGACAGGGGTTCTCTGGGGCCAACGTCCTGACTTTC
-,TRBV29-1,TRBJ2-1,-,CSVEDWASERSYNEQFF,TGCAGCGTTGAAGATTGGGCTAGCGAACGCTCCTACAATGAGCAGTTCTTC
-,TRBV6-5,TRBJ1-2,-,CASSYSRELNYGYTF,TGTGCCAGCAGTTACTCTAGGGAGTTGAACTATGGCTACACCTTC
TRBD2,TRBV5-5,TRBJ2-3,-,CASSTEGLAGVDTQYF,TGTGCCAGCAGCACCGAGGGACTAGCGGGAGTGGATACGCAGTATTTT
-,TRBV6-5,TRBJ2-7,medium-sized,CASSSTEAYEQYF,TGTGCCAGCAGCTCCACGGAGGCCTACGAGCAGTACTTC
-,TRBV7-7,TRBJ2-5,once,CASSLAPHRKETQYF,TGTGCTAGCAGCTTAGCGCCTCACAGAAAAGAGACCCAGTACTTC
TRBD2,TRBV7-9,TRBJ2-5,few,CASSLAGLGETQYF,TGTGCCAGCAGCTTAGCGGGACTAGGAGAGACCCAGTACTTC
-,TRBV20-1,TRBJ1-1,few,CSARVPGGAEAFF,TGCAGTGCTAGGGTCCCTGGGGGGGCTGAAGCTTTCTTT
TRBD2,TRBV12-3/TRBV12-4,TRBJ2-3,-,CASSILAGGPHTQYF,TGTGCCAGCAGTATATTAGCGGGAGGGCCACATACGCAGTATTTT
TRBD1,TRBV20-1,TRBJ2-4,-,CSAQDRASIDIQYF,TGCAGTGCCCAAGACAGGGCCTCTATAGACATTCAGTACTTC
-,TRBV20-1,TRBJ2-1,-,CSALSGRANNEQFF,TGCAGTGCCCTAAGTGGGCGGGCCAACAATGAGCAGTTCTTC
-,TRBV7-2,TRBJ2-1,-,CASRVRSDPTNEQFF,TGTGCCAGCAGAGTCAGGAGCGACCCCACCAATGAGCAGTTCTTC
-,TRBV5-1,TRBJ1-1,-,CASSLAGALEAFF,TGCGCCAGCAGCTTGGCCGGGGCTCTGGAAGCTTTCTTT
-,TRBV20-1,TRBJ2-1,medium-sized,CSARGASYNEQFF,TGCAGTGCTAGGGGCGCTAGCTACAATGAGCAGTTCTTC
-,TRBV18,TRBJ2-1,-,CASSPARDEQFF,TGTGCCAGCTCACCTGCGAGGGATGAGCAGTTCTTC
TRBD2,TRBV5-1,TRBJ2-5,-,CVSSLRRGDGETQYF,TGCGTCAGCAGCTTGAGGCGGGGGGACGGGGAGACCCAGTACTTC
-,TRBV20-1,TRBJ1-5,-,CSARPPSRDNQPQHF,TGCAGTGCAAGACCACCAAGCCGGGACAATCAGCCCCAGCATTTT
-,TRBV4-2,TRBJ1-2,-,CASSHGYYGYTF,TGTGCCAGCAGCCACGGTTACTATGGCTACACCTTC
-,TRBV7-2,TRBJ1-1,-,CASSSPNGVVWANTEAFF,TGTGCCAGCAGCTCCCCGAACGGCGTGGTGTGGGCGAACACTGAAGCTTTCTTT
-,TRBV12-3/TRBV12-4,TRBJ2-5,-,CASSLSGTQYF,TGTGCCAGCAGTTTATCTGGGACCCAGTACTTC
TRBD2,TRBV6-2/TRBV6-3,TRBJ2-7,-,CASSYSASGIKQYF,TGTGCCAGCAGTTATTCCGCTAGCGGGATTAAGCAGTACTTC
-,TRBV12-3/TRBV12-4,TRBJ2-3,-,CASKAGATDTQYF,TGTGCCAGCAAGGCTGGGGCCACAGATACGCAGTATTTT
-,TRBV20-1,TRBJ1-5,-,CSARDPRRPNQPQHF,TGCAGTGCTAGAGATCCTCGCAGGCCCAATCAGCCCCAGCATTTT
-,TRBV7-2,TRBJ1-2,few,CASSLVRQGHNGYTF,TGTGCCAGCAGCTTAGTAAGGCAGGGTCACAATGGCTACACCTTC
-,TRBV12-3/TRBV12-4,TRBJ2-3,-,CASSLVGNTQYF,TGTGCCAGCAGTTTAGTCGGCAATACGCAGTATTTT
-,TRBV12-3/TRBV12-4,TRBJ1-5,-,CASRDSYSNQPQHF,TGTGCCAGCAGGGACAGCTATAGCAATCAGCCCCAGCATTTT
TRBD1,TRBV6-5,TRBJ2-1,few,CASISTGSGGDNEQFF,TGTGCCAGCATATCGACAGGGTCAGGGGGTGACAATGAGCAGTTCTTC
-,TRBV18,TRBJ2-1,-,CASSPTLGSDEQFF,TGTGCCAGCTCACCCACACTAGGTTCGGATGAGCAGTTCTTC
-,TRBV29-1,TRBJ2-7,few,CSGGSGAREQYF,TGCAGCGGCGGATCAGGGGCTCGGGAGCAGTACTTC
TRBD1,TRBV4-1,TRBJ1-1,-,CASSLQGARMNTEAFF,TGCGCCAGCAGCTTACAGGGGGCGAGGATGAACACTGAAGCTTTCTTT
-,TRBV5-6,TRBJ2-2,few,CASSLVSTRTGELFF,TGTGCCAGCAGCTTGGTTTCTACCAGGACCGGGGAGCTGTTTTTT
-,TRBV29-1,TRBJ2-7,-,CSVGDNAGEQYF,TGCAGCGTTGGTGACAATGCGGGGGAGCAGTACTTC
-,TRBV5-1,TRBJ2-3,once,CASSPGDTQYF,TGCGCCAGCAGCCCGGGAGATACGCAGTATTTT